A selection of T cell receptor beta chains follows, all from one sample in a study of blood T cell repertoires in COVID-19. Produced via immunoSEQ multiplex PCR; TCRdb's table is partial and in-frame only. The data show roughly 260,000 clones, approximately 90% seen once. The sample was peripheral blood. All receptors come from a man in his 60s who had recovered from COVID-19. Both conserved end residues are part of each CDR3. D genes are given only for firm matches. Where a row states a size, it is once, few, many or the class of an expanded clone; other rows omit it.

j_call clone_size v_call d_call cdr3_aa cdr3_nt
TRBJ1-1 . TRBV5-4 . CASSLEQANTEAFF TGTGCCAGCAGCTTGGAACAGGCGAACACTGAAGCTTTCTTT
TRBJ2-5 . TRBV9 . CASSVGFGVVETQYF TGTGCCAGCAGCGTAGGTTTCGGGGTGGTGGAGACCCAGTACTTC
TRBJ2-7 . TRBV7-8 TRBD1 CASSPPGQGANEQYF TGTGCCAGCAGTCCACCGGGACAGGGGGCGAACGAGCAGTACTTC
TRBJ2-5 . TRBV9 TRBD2 CASSVGTSGGAGETQYF TGTGCCAGCAGCGTAGGGACTAGCGGGGGGGCTGGAGAGACCCAGTACTTC
TRBJ1-5 . TRBV25-1 . CASRATGLGQPQHF TGTGCCAGCAGAGCGACAGGCCTGGGGCAGCCCCAGCATTTT
TRBJ1-2 . TRBV4-1 TRBD1 CASSQSDREGGYTF TGCGCCAGCAGCCAAAGCGACAGGGAAGGAGGCTACACCTTC
TRBJ2-4 . TRBV2 TRBD1 CASSPTGDRNIQYF TGTGCCAGCAGTCCCACAGGGGATAGAAACATTCAGTACTTC
TRBJ2-3 . TRBV10-3 . CANRGGATDTQYF TGTGCCAACAGGGGGGGGGCGACAGATACGCAGTATTTT
TRBJ2-7 once TRBV7-9 TRBD2 CASSPSSASGGAIYEQYF TGTGCCAGCAGCCCCTCAAGCGCCAGCGGGGGGGCCATATACGAGCAGTACTTC
TRBJ2-1 . TRBV11-2 TRBD1 CASSPGTTGADEQFF TGTGCCAGCAGCCCAGGGACCACAGGGGCCGATGAGCAGTTCTTC
TRBJ1-6 . TRBV12-3/TRBV12-4 . CASSSHNSPLHF TGTGCCAGCAGTTCTCATAATTCACCCCTCCACTTT
TRBJ1-1 . TRBV5-4 TRBD1 CASSLGDRGSVAEAFF TGTGCCAGCAGCTTAGGGGACAGGGGGTCGGTTGCTGAAGCTTTCTTT
TRBJ2-1 . TRBV11-1 TRBD2 CASSLLGLAGPGGQFF TGTGCCAGCAGCTTACTGGGACTAGCGGGGCCGGGGGGGCAGTTCTTC
TRBJ1-2 . TRBV19 . CASSRHREAYYGYTF TGTGCCAGTAGTAGACACAGGGAAGCTTACTATGGCTACACCTTC
TRBJ1-1 . TRBV27 . CASSLYSGRNTEAFF TGTGCCAGCAGTTTATATTCTGGGCGGAACACTGAAGCTTTCTTT
TRBJ2-5 . TRBV5-4 TRBD2 CASSLEASGGLQETQYF TGTGCCAGCAGCTTGGAAGCTAGCGGGGGTCTCCAAGAGACCCAGTACTTC
TRBJ1-5 few TRBV3-1/TRBV3-2 TRBD1 CASSQGGDRGQPQHF TGTGCCAGCAGCCAAGGAGGAGACAGGGGTCAGCCCCAGCATTTT
TRBJ1-4 . TRBV5-1 . CASSTAGGTNEKLFF TGCGCCAGCAGCACGGCGGGTGGGACTAATGAAAAACTGTTTTTT
TRBJ1-1 once TRBV18 . CASSYGRGNTEAFF TGTGCCAGCTCATACGGCAGGGGGAACACTGAAGCTTTCTTT
TRBJ2-5 once TRBV7-2 TRBD1 CASSLLNRGPEETQYF TGTGCCAGCAGCTTACTTAACAGGGGACCTGAAGAGACCCAGTACTTC
TRBJ1-5 . TRBV19 TRBD1 CASSTTGGTQYQPQHF TGTGCCAGTAGTACAACAGGGGGCACTCAATATCAGCCCCAGCATTTT
TRBJ2-1 . TRBV5-1 TRBD2 CASSVTSGGTASYNEQFF TGCGCCAGCAGCGTGACTAGCGGGGGGACCGCCTCCTACAATGAGCAGTTCTTC
TRBJ1-1 . TRBV25-1 . CASSESGEGETNTEAFF TGTGCCAGCAGTGAGTCAGGGGAGGGGGAGACAAACACTGAAGCTTTCTTT
TRBJ2-7 . TRBV3-1/TRBV3-2 TRBD2 CASSPAGTAGGEQYF TGTGCCAGCAGCCCGGCCGGGACGGCGGGGGGGGAGCAGTACTTC
TRBJ1-1 . TRBV11-1 . CASSLGTVNTEAFF TGTGCCAGCAGCTTAGGGACAGTCAACACTGAAGCTTTCTTT
TRBJ1-2 . TRBV7-9 . CASSLGQKDGYTF TGTGCCAGCAGCTTAGGACAGAAGGACGGCTACACCTTC
TRBJ2-5 . TRBV6-2/TRBV6-3 TRBD2 CASSYGLAGAQETQYF TGTGCCAGCAGTTACGGACTAGCGGGGGCCCAAGAGACCCAGTACTTC
TRBJ2-4 . TRBV7-2 TRBD2 CASSRTSGGARAKNIQYF TGTGCCAGCAGCAGGACTAGCGGGGGGGCTAGGGCCAAAAACATTCAGTACTTC
TRBJ1-3 . TRBV11-2 . CASSPGSGNTIYF TGTGCCAGCAGCCCAGGATCTGGAAACACCATATATTTT
TRBJ2-2 . TRBV7-3 . CASTYKTTPGTGELFF TGTGCCAGCACCTACAAGACCACCCCGGGAACCGGGGAGCTGTTTTTT
TRBJ2-1 . TRBV7-2 TRBD2 CASSLGGGGDEQFF TGTGCCAGCAGCTTGGGCGGGGGGGGAGATGAGCAGTTCTTC
TRBJ1-2 . TRBV9 TRBD1 CATKGTGESYTF TGTGCCACAAAAGGGACAGGGGAAAGCTACACCTTC
TRBJ1-2 . TRBV30 . CAWSVPGAYGYTF TGTGCCTGGAGTGTACCAGGGGCCTATGGCTACACCTTC
TRBJ2-2 few TRBV5-1 . CASSLTVQNTGELFF TGCGCCAGCAGCCTGACAGTTCAAAACACCGGGGAGCTGTTTTTT